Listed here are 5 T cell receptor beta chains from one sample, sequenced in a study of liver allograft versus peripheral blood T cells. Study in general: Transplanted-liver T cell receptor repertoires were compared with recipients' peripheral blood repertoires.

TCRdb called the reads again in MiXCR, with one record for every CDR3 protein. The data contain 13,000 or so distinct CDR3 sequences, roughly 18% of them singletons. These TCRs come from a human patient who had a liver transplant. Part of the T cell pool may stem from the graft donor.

The CDR3 loop reads CAWSVDTQQYF. The CDR3 bases are TGTGCCTGGAGTGTGGACACCCAGCAGTACTTC. The chain links TRBV30 to TRBJ2-7, with D possibly matching TRBD1 (5 bases). CDR1 GTSNPN and CDR2 SVGIG come from the germline V gene (reference sequence). The CDR3 loop spans 11 amino acids. V was trimmed by 0 bases and J by 8 bases, leaving 8 bases between them.

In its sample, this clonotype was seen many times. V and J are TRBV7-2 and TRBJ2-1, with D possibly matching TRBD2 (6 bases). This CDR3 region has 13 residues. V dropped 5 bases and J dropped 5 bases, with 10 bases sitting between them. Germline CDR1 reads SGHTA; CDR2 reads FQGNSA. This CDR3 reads CASSLGLNNEQFF. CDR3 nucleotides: TGTGCCAGCAGCCTAGGACTAAACAATGAGCAGTTCTTC. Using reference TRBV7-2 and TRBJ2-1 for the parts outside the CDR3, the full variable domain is GAGVSQSPSNKVTEKGKDVELRCDPISGHTALYWYRQSLGQGLEFLIYFQGNSAPDKSGLPSDRFSAERTGGSVSTLTIQRTQQEDSAVYLCASSLGLNNEQFFGPGTRLTVL.

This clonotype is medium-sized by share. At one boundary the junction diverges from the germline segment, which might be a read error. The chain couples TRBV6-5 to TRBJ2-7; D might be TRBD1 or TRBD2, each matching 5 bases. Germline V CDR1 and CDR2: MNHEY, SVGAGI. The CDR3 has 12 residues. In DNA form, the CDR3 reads TGTGCCAGCAGTTCAACTTCGGGGCTCCCTGTATTC. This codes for CASSSTSGLPVF.

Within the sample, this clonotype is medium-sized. CDR3 nucleotides: TGTGCCAGCGTGACAGGGCTTAACTATGGCTACACCTTC. This translates into CASVTGLNYGYTF. The V and J genes are TRBV6-1 and TRBJ1-2; 7 bases map to TRBD1. The CDR3 covers 13 residues. In germline, CDR1 is MNHNS, CDR2 SASEGT. After removal of 8 bases from V and 1 base from J, the junction contained 4 bases not matched to a gene.

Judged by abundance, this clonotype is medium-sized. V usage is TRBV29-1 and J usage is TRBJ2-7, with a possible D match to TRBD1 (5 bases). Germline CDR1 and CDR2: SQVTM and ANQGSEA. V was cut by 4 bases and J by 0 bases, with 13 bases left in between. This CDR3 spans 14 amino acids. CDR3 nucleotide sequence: TGCAGCGTTGGTCCCAGGGCAAGCTCCTACGAGCAGTACTTC. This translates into CSVGPRASSYEQYF.